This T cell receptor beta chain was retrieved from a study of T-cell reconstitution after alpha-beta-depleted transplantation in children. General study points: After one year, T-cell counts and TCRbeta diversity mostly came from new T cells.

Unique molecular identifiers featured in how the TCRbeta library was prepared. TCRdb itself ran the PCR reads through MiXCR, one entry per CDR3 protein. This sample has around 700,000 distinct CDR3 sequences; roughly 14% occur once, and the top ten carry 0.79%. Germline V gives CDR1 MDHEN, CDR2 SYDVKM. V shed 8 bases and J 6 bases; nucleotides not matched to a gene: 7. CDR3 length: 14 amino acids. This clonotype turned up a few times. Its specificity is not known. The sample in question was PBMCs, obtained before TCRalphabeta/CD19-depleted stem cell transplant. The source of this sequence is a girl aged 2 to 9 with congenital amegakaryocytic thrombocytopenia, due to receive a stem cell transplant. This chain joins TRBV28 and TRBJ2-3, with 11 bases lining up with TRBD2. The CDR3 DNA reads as TGTGCCAGCGAACTAGCGGGAGACTCCGATACGCAGTATTTT. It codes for CASELAGDSDTQYF.